What follows describes a single T cell receptor (beta chain). Antigen specificity is unknown. The PCR ran on 60 Vbeta and 13 Jbeta primers. Here immunoSEQ multiplex PCR was the method, and the copy in TCRdb shows in-frame clones only, minus some. The sample has 100,000 to 150,000 clones; the top ten hold more than 1.5%. These data originate in a study of cytomegalovirus exposure and HLA in healthy donors. The CDR3 has 16 residues. Looked up from germline, CDR1 is SGHTA and CDR2 is FQGTGA. Trimming pared 2 bases from V and 0 bases from J, leaving 12 bases between. General observations from the study: Among TCR sequences, most were rare, though some public TCRs appeared in many donors. As immune exposure information, only CMV serostatus was available. As a later analysis revealed, most CMV-associated TCR beta chains appeared HLA-restricted. A later analysis reportedly found that, within productive TCRs, an Asian-associated ancestry cluster had fewer N-insertions than the mean observed across the approximately 600 donors.

The chain combines TRBV7-3 with TRBJ2-3; possible D gene TRBD2, 5 bases. The clonotype was recovered from a man younger than 35 in good health and CMV-seronegative. The sequenced sample consisted of PBMCs. CDR3 loop: CASSLVSGASTDTQYF. In nucleotides, the CDR3 is TGTGCCAGCAGCTTAGTGAGCGGTGCTAGCACAGATACGCAGTATTTT.